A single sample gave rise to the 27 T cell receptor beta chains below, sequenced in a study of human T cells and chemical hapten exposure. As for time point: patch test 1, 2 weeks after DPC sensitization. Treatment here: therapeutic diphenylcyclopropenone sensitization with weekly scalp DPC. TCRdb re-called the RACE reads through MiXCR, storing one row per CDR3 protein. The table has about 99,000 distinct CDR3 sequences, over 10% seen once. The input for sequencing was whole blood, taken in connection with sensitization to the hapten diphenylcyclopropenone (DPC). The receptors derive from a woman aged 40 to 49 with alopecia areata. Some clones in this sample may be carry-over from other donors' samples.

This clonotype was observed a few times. CDR3 in amino acids: CASSLAGSTDTQYF. CDR3 coding DNA: TGTGCCAGCAGTTTAGCGGGAAGCACAGATACGCAGTATTTT. This chain links TRBV6-4 with TRBJ2-3; TRBD2 matches 8 bases. Germline CDR1 reads MRHNA; CDR2 reads SNTAGT. This CDR3 has 14 amino acids. The V and J ends lost 5 bases and 0 bases, in that order; junction bases with no gene match: 1.

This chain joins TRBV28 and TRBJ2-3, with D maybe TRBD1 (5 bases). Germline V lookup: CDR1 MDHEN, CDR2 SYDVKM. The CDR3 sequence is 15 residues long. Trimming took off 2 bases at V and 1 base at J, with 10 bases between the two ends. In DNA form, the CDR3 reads TGTGCCAGCAGTTTAAGTAAACAGGGCACAGATACGCAGTATTTT. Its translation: CASSLSKQGTDTQYF.

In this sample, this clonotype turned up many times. CDR3 nucleotide sequence: TGTGCTAGTGGCCCGGGACGGGGACTAGCGGTTAACACCGGGGAGCTGTTTTTT. This translates into CASGPGRGLAVNTGELFF. The V and J genes are TRBV12-5 and TRBJ2-2; 11 positions match TRBD2. The CDR3 has 18 amino acids. From germline, CDR1 is LGHNT and CDR2 FRNRAP. Germline trimming cut 6 bases from V and 2 bases from J; bases unmatched to any gene: 11.

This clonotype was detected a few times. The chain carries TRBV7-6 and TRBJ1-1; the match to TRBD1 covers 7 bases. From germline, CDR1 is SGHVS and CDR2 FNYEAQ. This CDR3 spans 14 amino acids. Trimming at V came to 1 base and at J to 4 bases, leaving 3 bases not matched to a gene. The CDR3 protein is CASSLGQGPTEAFF. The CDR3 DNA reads TGTGCCAGCAGCTTAGGACAGGGTCCCACTGAAGCTTTCTTT.

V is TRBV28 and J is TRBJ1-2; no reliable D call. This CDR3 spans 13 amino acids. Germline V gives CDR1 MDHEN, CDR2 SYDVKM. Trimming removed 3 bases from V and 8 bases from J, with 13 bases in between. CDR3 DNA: TGTGCCAGCAGTTTGTACCGGGCTGGAGGCTACACCTTC. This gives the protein CASSLYRAGGYTF.

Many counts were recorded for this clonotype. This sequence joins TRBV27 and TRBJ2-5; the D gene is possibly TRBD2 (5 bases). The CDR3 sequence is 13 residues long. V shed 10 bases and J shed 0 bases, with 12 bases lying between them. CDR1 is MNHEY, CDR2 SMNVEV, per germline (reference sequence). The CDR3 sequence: CATRTGNQETQYF. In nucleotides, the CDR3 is TGTGCCACCCGAACCGGGAACCAAGAGACCCAGTACTTC.

The CDR3: CASSFYSNQPQHF. Here the CDR3 DNA reads TGTGCCAGCAGTTTCTATTCCAATCAGCCCCAGCATTTT. This chain joins TRBV12-3 or TRBV12-4 and TRBJ1-5, with unresolved D. The CDR3 has 13 amino acids. V was shortened by 3 bases and J by 3 bases, with 6 bases between the two germline ends.

CDR3 region: CASSYRDSSYNEQFF. CDR3 DNA sequence: TGTGCCAGCAGCTACCGGGACAGCTCCTACAATGAGCAGTTCTTC. The J gene is TRBJ2-1, the V gene TRBV7-2; 7 nucleotides line up with TRBD1. This CDR3 region has 15 residues. Germline lookup yields CDR1 SGHTA and CDR2 FQGNSA. V lost 4 bases, J lost 0 bases, and 3 bases stayed unmatched. The entire variable domain, with the rest obtained from reference TRBV7-2 and TRBJ2-1, is as follows: GAGVSQSPSNKVTEKGKDVELRCDPISGHTALYWYRQSLGQGLEFLIYFQGNSAPDKSGLPSDRFSAERTGGSVSTLTIQRTQQEDSAVYLCASSYRDSSYNEQFFGPGTRLTVL.

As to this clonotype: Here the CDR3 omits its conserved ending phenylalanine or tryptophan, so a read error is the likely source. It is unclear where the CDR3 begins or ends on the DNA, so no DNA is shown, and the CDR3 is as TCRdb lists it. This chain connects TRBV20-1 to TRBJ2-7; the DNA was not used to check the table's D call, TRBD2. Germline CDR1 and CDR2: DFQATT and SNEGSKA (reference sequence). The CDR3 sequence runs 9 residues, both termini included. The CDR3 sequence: CSARDAAGD.

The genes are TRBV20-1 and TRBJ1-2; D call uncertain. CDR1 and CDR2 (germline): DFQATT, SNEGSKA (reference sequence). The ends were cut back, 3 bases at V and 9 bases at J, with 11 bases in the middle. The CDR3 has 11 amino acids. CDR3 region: CSASLGQSYTF. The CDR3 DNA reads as TGCAGTGCTAGTCTGGGTCAGAGCTACACCTTC.

Here the CDR3 reads CASSLKGSNTGELFF. CDR3 in DNA: TGTGCCAGCAGTTTAAAGGGCAGCAACACCGGGGAGCTGTTTTTT. The chain is built from TRBV27 and TRBJ2-2; D gene ambiguous. The CDR3 is 15 residues long. V was shortened by 2 bases and J by 2 bases, with 9 bases between the two germline ends. Germline V gene lookup returns CDR1 MNHEY and CDR2 SMNVEV (reference sequence).

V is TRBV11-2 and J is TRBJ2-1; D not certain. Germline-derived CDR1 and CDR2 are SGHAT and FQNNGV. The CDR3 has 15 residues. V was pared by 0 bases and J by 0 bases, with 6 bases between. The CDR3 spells CASSLDTISYNEQFF. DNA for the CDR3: TGTGCCAGCAGCTTAGATACGATCTCCTACAATGAGCAGTTCTTC.

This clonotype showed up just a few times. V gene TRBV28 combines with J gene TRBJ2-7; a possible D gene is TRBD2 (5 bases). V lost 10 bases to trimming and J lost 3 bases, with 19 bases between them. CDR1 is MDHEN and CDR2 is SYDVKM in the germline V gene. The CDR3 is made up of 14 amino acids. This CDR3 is CATVDYRANYEQYF. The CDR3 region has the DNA TGTGCCACCGTAGACTATCGGGCAAACTACGAGCAGTACTTC.

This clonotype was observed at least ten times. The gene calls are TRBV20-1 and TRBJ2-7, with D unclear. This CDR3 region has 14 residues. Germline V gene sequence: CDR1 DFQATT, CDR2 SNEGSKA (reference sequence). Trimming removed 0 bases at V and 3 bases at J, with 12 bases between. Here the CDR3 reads CSAREGSLNYEQYF. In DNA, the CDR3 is TGCAGTGCTAGAGAGGGTAGCCTGAACTACGAGCAGTACTTC.

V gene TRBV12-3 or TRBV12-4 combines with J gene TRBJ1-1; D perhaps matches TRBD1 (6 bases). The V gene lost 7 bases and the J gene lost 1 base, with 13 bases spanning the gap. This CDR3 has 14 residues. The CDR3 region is CASTTGTGNTEAFF. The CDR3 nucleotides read TGTGCCAGCACCACAGGGACTGGGAACACTGAAGCTTTCTTT.

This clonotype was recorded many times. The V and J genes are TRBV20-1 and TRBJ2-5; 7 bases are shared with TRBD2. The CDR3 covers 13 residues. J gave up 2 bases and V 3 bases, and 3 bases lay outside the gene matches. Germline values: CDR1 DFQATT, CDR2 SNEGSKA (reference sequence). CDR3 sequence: CSASGRPQETQYF. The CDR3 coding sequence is TGCAGTGCTAGCGGGAGGCCTCAAGAGACCCAGTACTTC.

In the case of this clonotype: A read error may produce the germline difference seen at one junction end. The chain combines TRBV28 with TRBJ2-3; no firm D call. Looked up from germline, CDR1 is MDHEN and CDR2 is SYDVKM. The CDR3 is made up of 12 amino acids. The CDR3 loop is CASSSAHRTRYF. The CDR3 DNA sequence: TGTGCCAGCAGTTCCGCCCACAGAACGCGGTATTTT.

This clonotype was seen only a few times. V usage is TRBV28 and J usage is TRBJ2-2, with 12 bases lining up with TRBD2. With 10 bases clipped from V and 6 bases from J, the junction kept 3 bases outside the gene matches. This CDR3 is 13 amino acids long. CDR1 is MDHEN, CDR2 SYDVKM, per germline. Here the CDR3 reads CATRTSGAGELFF. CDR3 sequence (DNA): TGTGCCACCAGGACTAGCGGGGCCGGGGAGCTGTTTTTT.

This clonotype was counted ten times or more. The CDR3 loop reads CATSEASPKNNEQFF. The CDR3 nucleotides are TGTGCCACCAGTGAGGCCAGCCCAAAGAACAATGAGCAGTTCTTC. V is TRBV24-1 and J is TRBJ2-1; no firm D call. V was pared by 4 bases and J by 5 bases, with 14 bases between. Germline V gene lookup returns CDR1 KGHDR and CDR2 SFDVKD. CDR3 length: 15 amino acids.

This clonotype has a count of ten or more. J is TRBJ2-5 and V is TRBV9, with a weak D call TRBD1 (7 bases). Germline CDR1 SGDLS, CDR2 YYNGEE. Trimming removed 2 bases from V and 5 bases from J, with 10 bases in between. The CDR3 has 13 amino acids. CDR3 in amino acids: CASSVTGRETQYF. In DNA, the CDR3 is TGTGCCAGCAGCGTGACAGGGAGGGAGACCCAGTACTTC.

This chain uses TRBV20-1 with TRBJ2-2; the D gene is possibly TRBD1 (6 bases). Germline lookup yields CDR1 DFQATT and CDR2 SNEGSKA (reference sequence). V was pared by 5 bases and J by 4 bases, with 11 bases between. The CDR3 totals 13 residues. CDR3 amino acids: CSASDSLTGELFF. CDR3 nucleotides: TGCAGTGCTTCGGACAGTCTCACCGGGGAGCTGTTTTTT.

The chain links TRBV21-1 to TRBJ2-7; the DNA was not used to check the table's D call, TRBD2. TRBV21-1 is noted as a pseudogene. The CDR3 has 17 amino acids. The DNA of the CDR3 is TGTGCCAGCAGCAAAGCGCGGAGGGCTCTAGGTCCCTACGAGCAGTACTTC. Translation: CASSKARRALGPYEQYF.

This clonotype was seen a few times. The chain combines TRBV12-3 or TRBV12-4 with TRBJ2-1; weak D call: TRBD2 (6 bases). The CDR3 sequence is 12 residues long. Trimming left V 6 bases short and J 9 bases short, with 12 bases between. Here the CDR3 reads CASSRVGGEQFF. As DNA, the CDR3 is TGTGCCAGCAGCAGGGTGGGAGGTGAGCAGTTCTTC.

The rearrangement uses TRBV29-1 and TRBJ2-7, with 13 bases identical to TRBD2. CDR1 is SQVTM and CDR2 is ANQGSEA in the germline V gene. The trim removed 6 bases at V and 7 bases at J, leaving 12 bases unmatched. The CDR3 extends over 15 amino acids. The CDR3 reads CSVIPGLAGVREQYF. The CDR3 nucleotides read TGCAGCGTAATTCCCGGACTAGCGGGAGTAAGAGAGCAGTACTTC.

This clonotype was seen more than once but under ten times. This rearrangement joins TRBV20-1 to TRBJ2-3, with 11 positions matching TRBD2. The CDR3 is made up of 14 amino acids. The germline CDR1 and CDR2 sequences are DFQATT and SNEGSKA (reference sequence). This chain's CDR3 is CSLSSGRLTDTQYF. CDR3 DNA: TGCAGCTTATCTAGCGGGAGGCTCACAGATACGCAGTATTTT.

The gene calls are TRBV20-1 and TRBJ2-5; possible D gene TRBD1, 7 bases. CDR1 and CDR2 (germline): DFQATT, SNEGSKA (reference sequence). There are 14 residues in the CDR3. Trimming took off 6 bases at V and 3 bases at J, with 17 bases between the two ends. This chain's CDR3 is CSAEGAGQEETQYF. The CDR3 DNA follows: TGCAGTGCGGAGGGGGCAGGGCAGGAAGAGACCCAGTACTTC.

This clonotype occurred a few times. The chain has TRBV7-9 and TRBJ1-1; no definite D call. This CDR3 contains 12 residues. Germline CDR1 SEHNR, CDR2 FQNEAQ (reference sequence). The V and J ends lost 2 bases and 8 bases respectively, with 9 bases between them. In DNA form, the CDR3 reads TGTGCCAGCAGCTTATTTCCGGGGGAAGCTTTCTTT. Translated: CASSLFPGEAFF.